The 10 T cell receptor beta chains below all came from one sample that was sequenced in a study of patients and donors after allogeneic stem cell transplantation. TCRdb re-derived calls from the RT-PCR reads in MiXCR, one entry per CDR3 protein. The repertoire includes approximately 60,000 distinct CDR3 sequences, about 14% of them detected once, and around 33% sits in the top ten. Sequencing was done on a sample of blood, either unsorted or a sorted T cell fraction (not recorded which). These receptors all stem from a human donor who was either an allogeneic HSCT recipient or a stem cell or donor lymphocyte infusion donor (not recorded which). It is not recorded whose cells these are; they may come from a transplant donor.

This clonotype was counted a few times. The chain joins TRBV5-1 to TRBJ1-3; D not certain. This CDR3 is built from 14 residues. Germline CDR1 reads SGHRS; CDR2 reads YFSETQ. Trimming shortened V by 4 bases and J by 0 bases, and 8 bases separated the two germline ends. The CDR3 DNA reads TGCGCCAGCAGCCTGGCGGGCTCTGGAAACACCATATATTTT. Protein product: CASSLAGSGNTIYF.

This clonotype occurred many times. This chain connects TRBV4-2 to TRBJ1-1; a possible D gene is TRBD1 (5 bases). CDR1 is LGHNA, CDR2 YNFKEQ, per germline. The length of the CDR3 is 15 residues. V lost 7 bases, J lost 1 base, and 16 bases lay in between. Here the CDR3 reads CASIRWDVGNTEAFF. CDR3 nucleotides: TGTGCCAGCATCCGGTGGGACGTGGGGAACACTGAAGCTTTCTTT.

In its sample, this clonotype was seen many times. V usage is TRBV29-1 and J usage is TRBJ1-1; no firm D call. V gave up 6 bases and J gave up 3 bases, with 8 bases separating them. Germline loops: CDR1 SQVTM, CDR2 ANQGSEA. The CDR3 is 11 amino acids. Here the CDR3 DNA reads TGCAGCGTCCGGGAGGACACTGAAGCTTTCTTT. As protein: CSVREDTEAFF.

In its sample, this clonotype was seen many times. This sequence joins TRBV2 and TRBJ2-7; D unresolved. Germline CDR1 SNHLY, CDR2 FYNNEI. This CDR3 has 14 residues. V was cut by 7 bases and J by 0 bases, with 13 bases left in between. In nucleotides, the CDR3 is TGTGCCAGCACCCAAGAGTTGGGCTCCTACGAGCAGTACTTC. The encoded protein is CASTQELGSYEQYF.

This clonotype showed up many times. The J gene is TRBJ1-2, the V gene TRBV27; TRBD1 might be the D (5 bases). Looked up from germline, CDR1 is MNHEY and CDR2 is SMNVEV (reference sequence). The CDR3 contains 17 residues. Trimming took off 3 bases at V and 0 bases at J, with 17 bases between the two ends. CDR3 coding DNA: TGTGCCAGCAGTTTTTTGGGACGAGCGACAGCTAACTATGGCTACACCTTC. Amino acids: CASSFLGRATANYGYTF.

This clonotype was found a few times. This chain links TRBV29-1 with TRBJ2-7; D is possibly TRBD1 or TRBD2 (5 bases each). Germline V gene data show CDR1 as SQVTM and CDR2 as ANQGSEA. The CDR3 consists of 15 residues. V lost 2 bases and J 0 bases, leaving 14 bases between the germline ends. CDR3 coding DNA: TGCAGCGTTGAAACGCAGGGAGAACACTCCTACGAGCAGTACTTC. It translates to CSVETQGEHSYEQYF.

This clonotype has only a few counts. The V call is TRBV12-3 or TRBV12-4, the J call TRBJ2-2; 7 nucleotides agree with TRBD1. The CDR3 contains 17 residues. V shed 3 bases and J 3 bases; nucleotides not matched to a gene: 10. The CDR3 coding sequence is TGTGCCAGCAGTTTTTTAGGACCGGGACAGCACACCGGGGAGCTGTTTTTT. The encoded protein is CASSFLGPGQHTGELFF.

For the CDR3, the DNA is TGTGCCAGCTCACCAACGGGTAGCGGGAGGTTCGGCGAGCAGTACTTC. Protein sequence: CASSPTGSGRFGEQYF. The chain recombines TRBV18 with TRBJ2-7, with 10 bases lining up with TRBD2. The V segment lost 2 bases and the J segment 6 bases; nucleotides outside the gene matches: 10. The CDR3 covers 16 residues. The germline gives CDR1 KGHSH, CDR2 LQKENI. The variable domain in full, with the rest retrieved from reference TRBV18 and TRBJ2-7, is NAGVMQNPRHLVRRRGQEARLRCSPMKGHSHVYWYRQLPEEGLKFMVYLQKENIIDESGMPKERFSAEFPKEGPSILRIQQVVRGDSAAYFCASSPTGSGRFGEQYFGPGTRLTVT.

The chain joins TRBV6-6 to TRBJ2-1; tentative D call: TRBD2 (6 bases). Germline assignment: CDR1 MNHNY and CDR2 SVGAGI (reference sequence). V was clipped by 2 bases and J by 0 bases, with 8 bases between them. The CDR3 has 15 amino acids. The CDR3 coding sequence is TGTGCCAGCAGTTACGTGCGGGGCTCCTACAATGAGCAGTTCTTC. This gives the protein CASSYVRGSYNEQFF.

This chain connects TRBV19 to TRBJ1-5; 7 bases are shared with TRBD1. Losses at the gene ends were 5 bases for V and 3 bases for J; bases not matched to a gene: 7. Germline values: CDR1 LNHDA, CDR2 SQIVND (reference sequence). The CDR3 spans 15 residues. The CDR3 sequence is CASSEDRAVNQPQHF. The CDR3 region has the DNA TGTGCCAGTAGTGAAGACAGGGCGGTCAATCAGCCCCAGCATTTT. Based on the CDR3 plus reference TRBV19 and TRBJ1-5, the full variable domain is DGGITQSPKYLFRKEGQNVTLSCEQNLNHDAMYWYRQDPGQGLRLIYYSQIVNDFQKGDIAEGYSVSREKKESFPLTVTSAQKNPTAFYLCASSEDRAVNQPQHFGDGTRLSIL.